These T cell receptor beta chains were read from a single sample in a study of cytomegalovirus exposure and HLA in healthy donors. Using immunoSEQ multiplex PCR, the repertoire was profiled, and TCRdb retains in-frame clones only, with some absent. The table has hundreds of thousands of clones, around 80% seen once; the top ten hold roughly 15%. Sequencing was done on a sample of PBMCs. Receptors were obtained from a man aged 40-55 years in good health and CMV-seronegative. The CDR3 runs from the conserved cysteine through the conserved F or W. The order of the fields is D gene, V gene, J gene, clone size, CDR3 DNA, CDR3 protein. A D gene is named only where the DNA matches it firmly. Some rows have no size entry. The others give once, few or many, or a class for an expanded clone.

>NA|TRBV5-4|TRBJ2-5|NA
TGTGCCAGCAGCTTGGCCAACGGAGAAGAGACCCAGTACTTC
CASSLANGEETQYF
>NA|TRBV7-2|TRBJ1-1|NA
TGTGCCAGCAGCTTCGGGGATCTGAACACTGAAGCTTTCTTT
CASSFGDLNTEAFF
>TRBD1|TRBV15|TRBJ2-2|NA
TGTGCCACCAGCGGGGACAGGGGGCGCACCGGGGAGCTGTTTTTT
CATSGDRGRTGELFF
>NA|TRBV7-2|TRBJ1-3|NA
TGTGCCAGCAGCTTATTTTGGTCAGGGTCTGGAAACACCATATATTTT
CASSLFWSGSGNTIYF
>NA|TRBV28|TRBJ1-5|NA
TGTGCCACCTATTCCTGGAGGGGCAATCAGCCCCAGCATTTT
CATYSWRGNQPQHF
>NA|TRBV19|TRBJ2-3|NA
TGTGCCAGTAGTACGAAGACTGAAGATACGCAGTATTTT
CASSTKTEDTQYF
>TRBD1|TRBV27|TRBJ2-5|NA
TGTGCCAGCAGTTTATCCAGGGACAGATTAGAGACCCAGTACTTC
CASSLSRDRLETQYF
>TRBD2|TRBV9|TRBJ2-5|once
TGTGCCAGCAGCACAGGGACTAGCGGGGTGAGCGAGACCCAGTACTTC
CASSTGTSGVSETQYF
>TRBD1|TRBV25-1|TRBJ1-2|NA
TGTGCCAGCAGAGGACAGGACTATGGCTACACCTTC
CASRGQDYGYTF
>NA|TRBV6-5|TRBJ2-7|NA
TGTGCCAGCAGTTACTCACCGGGGAACTACGAGCAGTACTTC
CASSYSPGNYEQYF
>TRBD1|TRBV18|TRBJ2-2|NA
TGTGCCAGCTCAGGCGCCGGGACAGGGGGCGCTCGGCACGGGGAGCTGTTTTTT
CASSGAGTGGARHGELFF
>TRBD1|TRBV19|TRBJ1-5|NA
TGTGCCAGTTCGACACCCGGGACAGTACTATCAGCCCCGCATTTT
CASSTPGTVLSAPHF
>NA|TRBV27|TRBJ2-7|NA
TGTGCCAGCGGGAGAGGTTCCTACGAGCAGTACTTC
CASGRGSYEQYF
>NA|TRBV19|TRBJ1-5|NA
TGTGCCAGTAGTAAGGAGGGTGGTCAGCCCCAGCATTTT
CASSKEGGQPQHF
>TRBD2|TRBV12-5|TRBJ2-1|NA
TGTGCTAGTGGCCAGCGGGAGGGCCCCTACAATGAGCAGTTCTTC
CASGQREGPYNEQFF
>TRBD2|TRBV5-6|TRBJ2-2|NA
TGTGCCAGCAGCTTGGCTGGGGCGGGAGACACCGGGGAGCTGTTTTTT
CASSLAGAGDTGELFF
>NA|TRBV7-2|TRBJ2-7|few
TGTGCCAGCAGCCCCGGAGGGCCGGACGAGCAGTACTTC
CASSPGGPDEQYF
>NA|TRBV6-1|TRBJ2-7|NA
TGTGCCAGCAGTCCGGTCCCCCAATACGAGCAGTACTTC
CASSPVPQYEQYF
>NA|TRBV7-9|TRBJ2-7|NA
TGTGCCAGCAGCCCTCTAGCTGTTTCCTTGGGTGAGTCCTACGAGCAGTACTTC
CASSPLAVSLGESYEQYF
>TRBD1|TRBV7-2|TRBJ1-1|NA
TGTGCCAGCAGCGCTGCCGGGACAGTGAACACTGAAGCTTTCTTT
CASSAAGTVNTEAFF
>TRBD2|TRBV9|TRBJ2-1|NA
TGTGCCAGCAGCGTAGATAGTAGCGGGACCCCCTCCAGCTACAATGAGCAGTTCTTC
CASSVDSSGTPSSYNEQFF
>TRBD1|TRBV14|TRBJ2-1|NA
TGTGCCAGCAGCTTTCGGACAGGGGGCTATGAGCAGTTCTTC
CASSFRTGGYEQFF
>TRBD1|TRBV10-3|TRBJ1-2|NA
TGTGCCATCCGGCCGGGACAGAAGAACTCTAACTATGGCTACACCTTC
CAIRPGQKNSNYGYTF
>NA|TRBV19|TRBJ2-5|NA
TGTGCCAGTAGTCGGGACTTCCGTTACCAAGAGACCCAGTACTTC
CASSRDFRYQETQYF
>NA|TRBV5-6|TRBJ2-3|once
TGTGCCAGCAGCTTGGAGGCGGCCACAGATACGCAGTATTTT
CASSLEAATDTQYF
>TRBD2|TRBV5-6|TRBJ2-1|NA
TGTGCCAGCAGCCTTACTAGCGGGAGGGCCAGTGAGCAGTTCTTC
CASSLTSGRASEQFF
>NA|TRBV6-1|TRBJ2-1|NA
TGTGCCAGCAGTGAAGCGGCCTCGGGTGGGGGGTACAATGAGCAGTTCTTC
CASSEAASGGGYNEQFF